These 10 T cell receptor beta chains share one sample of origin, sequenced in a study of T cells in Graves' hyperthyroidism and ophthalmopathy. From RNA transcripts, TCR beta CDR3 regions were amplified. During a first-round RT-PCR of the TCR CDR3, the HTBI primer set was used. TCRdb ran MiXCR on the multiplex PCR reads and lists one entry per CDR3 protein. Of about 210,000 distinct CDR3 sequences in the sample, approximately 17% were seen once. Sequencing was done on a sample of blood. The receptors derive from a man in his forties or fifties with Graves' hyperthyroidism.

This rearrangement joins TRBV3-1 to TRBJ2-7, with D possibly TRBD1 on 5 matching bases. The V end was cut by 4 bases, the J end by 5 bases, with 12 bases between. Germline CDR1 and CDR2: LGHDT and YNNKEL (reference sequence). This CDR3 spans 13 amino acids. The CDR3 loop reads CASSRGPRDEQYF. In DNA form, the CDR3 reads TGTGCCAGCAGCCGTGGGCCCAGGGACGAGCAGTACTTC.

This clonotype turned up a few times. The J gene is TRBJ2-2, the V gene TRBV7-2; no clear D. Per germline, CDR1 SGHTA and CDR2 FQGNSA. Trimming shortened V by 5 bases and J by 0 bases, and 16 bases separated the two germline ends. CDR3 length equals 17 residues. The CDR3 is CASSPRGASANTGELFF. CDR3 sequence (DNA): TGTGCCAGCAGCCCCCGAGGCGCCTCCGCGAACACCGGGGAGCTGTTTTTT.

Ten or more counts support this clonotype. J is TRBJ1-2 and V is TRBV28, with unresolved D. The CDR3 extends over 13 amino acids. Trimming shortened V by 0 bases and J by 5 bases, and 7 bases separated the two germline ends. The germline V gene encodes CDR1 MDHEN and CDR2 SYDVKM. The CDR3 sequence is CASSLWGGYGYTF. The CDR3 DNA is TGTGCCAGCAGTTTATGGGGAGGGTATGGCTACACCTTC.

This chain uses TRBV7-9 with TRBJ2-1, with a weak D call TRBD1 (6 bases). In germline, CDR1 is SEHNR, CDR2 FQNEAQ (reference sequence). V was pared by 6 bases and J by 4 bases, with 10 bases between. CDR3 length: 13 amino acids. The CDR3 DNA sequence: TGTGCCAGCAGGATTGACAGGTACAATGAGCAGTTCTTC. Its translation: CASRIDRYNEQFF.

This clonotype was seen repeatedly, ten times or more. The J gene is TRBJ1-3, the V gene TRBV30, with D unresolved. This CDR3 is built from 14 residues. Germline CDR1 is GTSNPN and CDR2 is SVGIG (reference sequence). With 2 bases removed from V and 4 bases from J, the gap between germline ends came to 12 bases. CDR3 sequence (DNA): TGTGCCTGGAGTACGGGCTTTGCAGGAAACACCATATATTTT. Translating it yields CAWSTGFAGNTIYF.

This clonotype has a count of ten or more. This chain joins TRBV7-8 and TRBJ2-7, with TRBD1 matching 9 bases. The junction had 2 bases not matched to a gene; V was cut back by 3 bases and J by 5 bases. CDR3 size: 13 residues. Germline lookup yields CDR1 SGHVS and CDR2 FQNEAQ. The CDR3 loop is CASSLDRGDEQYF. The CDR3 DNA follows: TGTGCCAGCAGCTTGGACAGGGGTGACGAGCAGTACTTC.

This clonotype was detected ten times or more. The CDR3 DNA follows: TGTGCCAGCAGTTACCAAGACAGGGGGCGTTTCACAGATACGCAGTATTTT. Translated: CASSYQDRGRFTDTQYF. The J gene is TRBJ2-3, the V gene TRBV6-2 or TRBV6-3; 10 positions match TRBD1. J gave up 2 bases and V 2 bases, and 7 bases lay outside the gene matches. The CDR3 totals 17 residues. Germline CDR1 MNHEY, CDR2 SVGEGT.

This clonotype was found many times. CDR3 bases: TGTGCCAGCAGCTTGACTTGGGAGCAGTTCTTC. Its protein is CASSLTWEQFF. The chain couples TRBV11-3 to TRBJ2-1; unclear D gene. The CDR3 covers 11 residues. V was pared by 3 bases and J by 10 bases, with 7 bases between. Germline lookup yields CDR1 SGHNT and CDR2 YENEEA.

The rearrangement links TRBV30 to TRBJ2-7, with D uncertain. The V end was cut by 1 base, the J end by 6 bases, with 10 bases between. This CDR3 has 12 amino acids. Germline CDR1 is GTSNPN and CDR2 is SVGIG (reference sequence). DNA for the CDR3: TGTGCCTGGAGTGGGTCACGATCCGAGCAGTACTTC. This encodes CAWSGSRSEQYF.

This clonotype was seen more than once but under ten times. The chain joins TRBV28 to TRBJ2-7, with 9 nucleotides matching TRBD1. Unmatched junction bases numbered 4, after V lost 4 bases and J lost 9 bases. Germline values: CDR1 MDHEN, CDR2 SYDVKM. The CDR3 consists of 12 residues. CDR3 region: CASSWRQGGQYF. The CDR3 DNA sequence: TGTGCCAGCAGTTGGAGACAGGGGGGGCAGTACTTC.